The 6 T cell receptor beta chains below were found in one sample sequenced in a study of post-analysis software for immune sequencing data. The study's findings and limits: Included in a set of about 5 TRBV segments more frequent in patients than controls were TRBV5-6, TRBV5-1 and TRBV20-1.

Unique molecular identifiers were carried by the TCR beta cDNA libraries. TCRdb reprocessed the PCR reads via MiXCR and lists one record per CDR3 protein. The repertoire includes some 890,000 distinct CDR3 sequences, roughly 50% of them detected once, and roughly 4.4% sits in the top ten. For these TCRs, the target antigens are not known. The specimen was blood. The receptors shown here come from a girl under 18 with multiple sclerosis.

This rearrangement joins TRBV27 to TRBJ2-1, with 12 bases that match TRBD2. The CDR3 spans 16 residues. Looked up from germline, CDR1 is MNHEY and CDR2 is SMNVEV (reference sequence). V was clipped by 6 bases and J by 8 bases; unmatched bases: 11. CDR3 bases: TGTGCCAGCAGGCAGCTAGCGGGAGGGCCGGGGGATGAGCAGTTCTTC. Translation: CASRQLAGGPGDEQFF.

The J gene is TRBJ2-4, the V gene TRBV4-2, with D possibly matching TRBD1 (5 bases). Deletions cut 3 bases from V and 0 bases from J, with 9 bases between. CDR3 length equals 15 residues. Germline loops: CDR1 LGHNA, CDR2 YNFKEQ. The CDR3 here is CASSQGPLAKNIQYF. DNA of the CDR3: TGTGCCAGCAGCCAGGGGCCCCTAGCCAAAAACATTCAGTACTTC.

The chain joins TRBV29-1 to TRBJ2-4, with D hard to call. TRBJ2-7 explains the end of the DNA better; the J call may be wrong. The CDR3 is 15 amino acids. Germline CDR1 SQVTM, CDR2 ANQGSEA. In DNA, the CDR3 is TGCAGCGTTGAACCCCGGAGTCAAGATCGTTACGAGCAGTACTTC. Protein: CSVEPRSQDRYEQYF.

The gene calls are TRBV7-2 and TRBJ2-5; TRBD1 might be the D (7 bases). V lost 0 bases, J lost 5 bases, and 13 bases lay in between. There are 15 residues in the CDR3. Germline-derived CDR1 and CDR2 are SGHTA and FQGNSA. The CDR3 coding sequence is TGTGCCAGCAGCTTAGCCAGGGGGGATATGGAGACCCAGTACTTC. Its translation: CASSLARGDMETQYF.

This chain links TRBV4-1 with TRBJ1-4, with TRBD1 matching 9 bases. The CDR3 covers 16 residues. The ends lost 4 bases at V and 9 bases at J; junction bases unmatched: 12. Germline V gene data show CDR1 as MGHRA and CDR2 as YSYEKL. The CDR3 here is CASSPGAGQGLKKLFF. The CDR3 DNA follows: TGCGCCAGCAGCCCCGGAGCGGGACAGGGTCTCAAAAAACTGTTTTTT.

The J gene is TRBJ1-1, the V gene TRBV9, with no clear D. From germline, CDR1 is SGDLS and CDR2 YYNGEE. The V end lost 0 bases, the J end lost 3 bases, and 6 bases lay between the germline ends. The CDR3 has 13 amino acids. CDR3 region: CASSVVGDTEAFF. CDR3 bases: TGTGCCAGCAGCGTAGTAGGTGACACTGAAGCTTTCTTT.